What follows is one T cell receptor beta chain and its context. What it binds is unknown. Germline CDR1 and CDR2: SGHDT and YYEEEE. The CDR3 totals 16 residues. V lost 0 bases and J 6 bases, leaving 15 bases between the germline ends. The record originates from a study of cytomegalovirus exposure and HLA in healthy donors. The study's findings and limits: The study recorded 160 or so TCR beta chains that were cytomegalovirus-associated. The number of N-insertions in an Asian-associated ancestry cluster was reportedly below the roughly 620-donor mean in a later analysis. TCR beta V segments were, for the most part, productive about 90% or about 30% of the time in an earlier analysis.

PCR employed 60 Vbeta and 13 Jbeta primers. The assay was immunoSEQ multiplex PCR, and TCRdb's table has in-frame clones only and misses some. Here the sample table reports about 160,000 clones. The specimen was PBMCs. This sequence was found in a man aged 25-40 years in good health and CMV-seronegative. V is TRBV5-6 and J is TRBJ2-2; D gene uncertain. The CDR3 DNA sequence: TGTGCCAGCAGCTTGGTTGGTCGGCGAGGATCCGGGGAGCTGTTTTTT. Translation: CASSLVGRRGSGELFF.